Sequencing of this TCR beta chain was carried out in a study of beta chain features in type 1 diabetes. Study conclusions and caveats: For type 1 diabetes patients, VDJ junctions showed fewer insertions and more deletions. People with Type 1 diabetes carried modestly yet significantly shorter TCRB CDR3s in all four CD4+ subsets.

TCRB transcripts that were expressed got sequenced, as all of the isolated RNA had been reverse transcribed. Method: immunoSEQ multiplex PCR; TCRdb's copy keeps in-frame clones and lacks some. This table has about 700,000 clones, 13% appearing once. This clone was observed a handful of times. Its antigen is unidentified. Trimming removed 3 bases at V and 4 bases at J, with 15 bases between. CDR1 LNHNV and CDR2 YYDKDF come from the germline V gene (reference sequence). The CDR3 covers 16 residues. The sequence derives from a man younger than 35 with type 1 diabetes. The J gene is TRBJ1-4, the V gene TRBV15, with D unclear. Sequenced sample: naive CD4+ T cells from blood. The CDR3 loop is CATSREVAGNNEKLFF. The CDR3 nucleotides are TGTGCCACCAGCAGGGAAGTGGCTGGAAATAATGAAAAACTGTTTTTT.